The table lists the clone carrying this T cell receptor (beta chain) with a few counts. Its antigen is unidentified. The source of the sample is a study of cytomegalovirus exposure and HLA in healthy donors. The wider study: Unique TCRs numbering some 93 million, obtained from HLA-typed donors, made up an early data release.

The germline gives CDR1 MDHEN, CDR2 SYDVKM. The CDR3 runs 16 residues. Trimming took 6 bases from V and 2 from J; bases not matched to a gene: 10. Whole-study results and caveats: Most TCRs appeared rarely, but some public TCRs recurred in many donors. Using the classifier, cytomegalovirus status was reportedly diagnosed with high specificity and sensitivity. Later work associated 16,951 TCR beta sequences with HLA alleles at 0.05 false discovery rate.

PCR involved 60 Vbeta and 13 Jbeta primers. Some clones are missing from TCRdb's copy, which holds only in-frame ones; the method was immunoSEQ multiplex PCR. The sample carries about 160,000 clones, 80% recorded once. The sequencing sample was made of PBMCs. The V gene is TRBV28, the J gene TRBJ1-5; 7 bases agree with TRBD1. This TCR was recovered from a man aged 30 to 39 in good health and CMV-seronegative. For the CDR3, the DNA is TGTGCCAGCAGCTCATCGAGGGGGCCGGGCAATCAGCCCCAGCATTTT. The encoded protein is CASSSSRGPGNQPQHF.